The rows below give T cell receptor beta chains drawn from one sample of a study of T cell responses to AZD1222 COVID-19 vaccine. Data came from immunoSEQ multiplex PCR; TCRdb stores just in-frame clones and leaves some out. Here the sample spans hundreds of thousands of clones, roughly 91% being singletons. The sequenced sample was peripheral blood, obtained on day 0 of MenACWY control vaccination. The receptors were sampled from an adult in good health. The CDR3 runs from the conserved cysteine through the conserved F or W.

TRBV19,CASSPHPGTTPRNTEAFF
TRBV6-4,CASSANGGNTGELFF
TRBV12-3/TRBV12-4,CASSFPGTPLHF
TRBV12-3/TRBV12-4,CASSTITGRGAFF
TRBV9,CASSAGTGGFQETQYF
TRBV12-3/TRBV12-4,CASSLGRGGELFF
TRBV7-2,CASSLVGRGQGETQYF
TRBV2,CATKEANYGYTF
TRBV9,CASSRGGAGSSYNEQFF
TRBV30,CAWTGSGNTIYF
TRBV7-2,CASSLDGGARQGAAFF
TRBV6-1,CASSEGRGSSYNSPLHF
TRBV6-5,CASTWEQGRGYTF
TRBV6-2/TRBV6-3,CASSYSGFKNEKLFF
TRBV7-9,CASSRGGAGGNEQFF
TRBV24-1,CATSEPGQGTEGTQYF
TRBV30,CAWSINSVNTEAFF
TRBV3-1/TRBV3-2,CASSPGGDGYGYTF
TRBV7-6,CASSPSPGTGFEKLFF
TRBV3-1/TRBV3-2,CASSLNGVHTEAFF
TRBV5-1,CASSPEQAYNEKLFF
TRBV7-2,CASSTGVREKLFF
TRBV5-6,CASSPRRGRYGYTF
TRBV7-9,CASSPRDSYTGELFF
TRBV28,CASRTAGTESYEQYF
TRBV5-1,CASSLDPNLSYEQYF
TRBV29-1,CSVATDRASNQPQHF
TRBV7-9,CASRIQGAEAFF
TRBV12-3/TRBV12-4,CASTTSVNTEAFF
TRBV6-1,CASSGEWGVKINSPLHF
TRBV7-3,CASSLTATSGRYNEQFF
TRBV28,CASSPSEYNSPLHF
TRBV5-1,CASSLETRLLGEQYF
TRBV7-9,CASSFEGDYQPQHF
TRBV7-9,CASSPVQRGQETQYF
TRBV6-4,CASSRDSSYNEQFF
TRBV5-5,CASSLSWTERGTGELFF
TRBV28,CASKEQGGSNQPQHF
TRBV7-6,CASRDYGYTF
TRBV19,CASSIVGQGSGELFF
TRBV24-1,CATSDTGVTNEKLFF
TRBV19,CASSPQMQSNQPQHF
TRBV6-2/TRBV6-3,CASSLDRYTEAFF
TRBV12-2,CASRLERSGQGGSPLHF